A selection of T cell receptor beta chains follows, all from one sample in a study of blood T cell repertoires in COVID-19. Libraries were prepared by immunoSEQ multiplex PCR; TCRdb keeps only in-frame clonotypes and omits some of them. The sample consists of some 300,000 clones, about nine tenths of them appearing once. The sample taken for sequencing was PBMCs or T cells enriched from blood (not recorded which). The receptors were sampled from a woman aged 25 to 39 who had recovered from COVID-19. Each CDR3 is given with its conserved first and last residue. The order of the fields is J gene, V gene, clone size, D gene, CDR3 protein, CDR3 DNA. A D gene is named only where the DNA matches it firmly. Where a row states a size, it is once, few, many or the class of an expanded clone; other rows omit it.

TRBJ2-5 TRBV5-6 - TRBD2 CASITSGRGGETQYF TGTGCCAGCATCACCAGCGGGAGAGGTGGAGAGACCCAGTACTTC
TRBJ2-5 TRBV4-1 - - CASSQRDYSTGEQETQYF TGCGCCAGCAGCCAAAGAGATTATTCTACGGGAGAACAAGAGACCCAGTACTTC
TRBJ2-5 TRBV7-9 - - CASSRTVTQQETQYF TGTGCCAGCAGCCGAACGGTGACACAACAAGAGACCCAGTACTTC
TRBJ1-6 TRBV6-4 - - CASSDSTNGDSPLHF TGTGCCAGCAGTGACTCAACGAACGGAGATTCACCCCTCCACTTT
TRBJ1-2 TRBV20-1 - - CSARAGYGYTF TGCAGTGCTAGAGCAGGATATGGCTACACCTTC
TRBJ1-6 TRBV7-9 - TRBD1 CASRGTGNNSPLHF TGTGCCAGCAGGGGGACAGGGAATAATTCACCCCTCCACTTT
TRBJ2-7 TRBV6-1 - TRBD1 CASSEQGAGEQYF TGTGCCAGCAGTGAACAGGGGGCAGGAGAGCAGTACTTC
TRBJ2-7 TRBV6-2/TRBV6-3 once TRBD1 CASSSGQGLYEQYF TGTGCCAGCAGTTCGGGACAGGGTCTCTACGAGCAGTACTTC
TRBJ1-6 TRBV4-1 - - CASSQDGNNRVSPLHF TGCGCCAGCAGCCAAGATGGAAACAACAGGGTTTCACCCCTCCACTTT
TRBJ1-1 TRBV6-5 - - CATGKMDSAGAFF TGTGCCACAGGGAAGATGGACAGCGCTGGAGCTTTCTTT
TRBJ1-1 TRBV4-1 - - CASSQTLPVMNTEAFF TGCGCCAGCAGCCAAACTCTCCCGGTGATGAACACTGAAGCTTTCTTT
TRBJ2-1 TRBV5-6 - TRBD2 CASSLGLAGVGNEQFF TGTGCCAGCAGCCTAGGACTAGCGGGAGTAGGAAATGAGCAGTTCTTC
TRBJ2-3 TRBV7-2 - TRBD1 CATSDRGDTDTQYF TGTGCCACTTCGGACAGGGGTGATACAGATACGCAGTATTTT
TRBJ2-7 TRBV7-2 - TRBD2 CASSLVAGGLSYEQYF TGTGCCAGCAGCTTAGTAGCGGGAGGCCTCTCCTACGAGCAGTACTTC
TRBJ1-1 TRBV30 - - CAWSVRKGSNDKRTEAFF TGTGCCTGGAGTGTACGAAAGGGGTCGAATGACAAACGTACTGAAGCTTTCTTT
TRBJ2-7 TRBV4-2 - - CASSRFPRGSLYEQYF TGTGCCAGCAGCCGCTTCCCTAGAGGGAGTCTCTACGAGCAGTACTTC
TRBJ2-5 TRBV10-3 - TRBD1 CATNPYGTGVEETQYF TGTGCCACCAACCCCTACGGGACAGGGGTAGAGGAGACCCAGTACTTC
TRBJ2-1 TRBV28 - TRBD2 CASSYLGEGRDNEQFF TGTGCCAGCAGTTATCTCGGGGAGGGCCGCGACAATGAGCAGTTCTTC
TRBJ1-3 TRBV5-5 - - CASSYFDGSGNTIYF TGTGCCAGCAGCTACTTTGATGGCTCTGGAAACACCATATATTTT
TRBJ2-5 TRBV10-1 - TRBD1 CASRGDRGRKETQYF TGCGCCAGCAGGGGAGACAGGGGGCGAAAAGAGACCCAGTACTTC
TRBJ2-5 TRBV11-3 - TRBD2 CASSPGLAGVETQYF TGTGCCAGCAGCCCCGGACTAGCGGGAGTAGAGACCCAGTACTTC
TRBJ2-5 TRBV28 - TRBD1 CASSLFGTEQETQYF TGTGCCAGCAGTTTATTCGGGACAGAACAAGAGACCCAGTACTTC
TRBJ1-2 TRBV7-8 - - CASSLVGGLANYGYTF TGTGCCAGCAGCTTAGTGGGGGGATTAGCTAACTATGGCTACACCTTC
TRBJ2-2 TRBV6-5 - - CASSYLEGTGTGELFF TGTGCCAGCAGTTACTTGGAGGGGACGGGTACCGGGGAGCTGTTTTTT
TRBJ2-7 TRBV5-5 once - CASSAEYSNPYEQYF TGTGCCAGCAGCGCCGAGTACTCAAACCCCTACGAGCAGTACTTC
TRBJ2-3 TRBV3-1/TRBV3-2 - TRBD1 CASSQVVGQGANTQYF TGTGCCAGCAGCCAAGTTGTGGGACAGGGGGCAAATACGCAGTATTTT
TRBJ1-2 TRBV19 - - CASSIIGNYGYTF TGTGCCAGTAGTATAATCGGGAACTATGGCTACACCTTC
TRBJ1-6 TRBV5-1 - - CASSSNLNSPLHF TGCGCCAGCAGCTCAAACCTAAATTCACCCCTCCACTTT
TRBJ2-5 TRBV14 - - CASSFAGTQYF TGTGCCAGCAGCTTCGCGGGGACCCAGTACTTC
TRBJ2-3 TRBV5-1 - - CASSLGGPRGTDTQYF TGCGCCAGCAGCTTGGGAGGGCCTCGGGGCACAGATACGCAGTATTTT
TRBJ1-1 TRBV5-1 - TRBD1 CASSWGLGTGTMNTEAFF TGCGCCAGCAGCTGGGGACTTGGGACAGGGACCATGAACACTGAAGCTTTCTTT
TRBJ1-2 TRBV28 - TRBD1 CASSLEGAIYGYTF TGTGCCAGCAGTTTGGAGGGGGCGATCTATGGCTACACCTTC
TRBJ2-5 TRBV10-3 - - CAISESISGSATQYF TGTGCCATCAGTGAGTCGATTAGTGGAAGCGCGACCCAGTACTTC
TRBJ2-5 TRBV5-4 - TRBD2 CASSWQTSGKKTQYF TGTGCCAGCAGCTGGCAGACTAGCGGGAAAAAGACCCAGTACTTC
TRBJ2-5 TRBV7-9 - TRBD2 CASSRGTRGGETQYF TGTGCCAGCAGCCGCGGGACTAGAGGCGGGGAGACCCAGTACTTC
TRBJ1-1 TRBV3-1/TRBV3-2 - TRBD1 CASSQMTGTTEAFF TGTGCCAGCAGCCAGATGACAGGGACCACTGAAGCTTTCTTT
TRBJ1-6 TRBV5-5 - - CASSLVGVNNSPLHF TGTGCCAGCAGCTTGGTCGGGGTTAATAATTCACCCCTCCACTTT
TRBJ1-5 TRBV20-1 - - CSASRGSNQPQHF TGCAGTGCTAGTCGGGGTAGCAATCAGCCCCAGCATTTT
TRBJ2-1 TRBV5-1 - TRBD1 CASSAGTGFTYNEQFF TGCGCCAGCAGCGCAGGGACAGGGTTTACCTACAATGAGCAGTTCTTC
TRBJ2-7 TRBV7-2 - TRBD1 CASSLGGQGAWYEQYF TGTGCCAGCAGCTTAGGAGGGCAGGGGGCGTGGTACGAGCAGTACTTC
TRBJ2-7 TRBV5-1 - - CASSFGGEGGEQYF TGCGCCAGCAGCTTTGGGGGAGAGGGAGGCGAGCAGTACTTC
TRBJ2-4 TRBV27 - - CASSSSGDINIQYF TGTGCCAGCAGTTCCTCGGGGGATATAAACATTCAGTACTTC
TRBJ1-1 TRBV27 - - CASSFLGLATNTEAFF TGTGCCAGCAGTTTCCTTGGCCTGGCAACAAACACTGAAGCTTTCTTT
TRBJ1-1 TRBV7-8 - TRBD1 CASSPGTGSFF TGTGCCAGCAGCCCGGGGACAGGGTCTTTCTTT
TRBJ2-2 TRBV2 - - CASSEVQGQELFF TGTGCCAGCAGTGAAGTTCAGGGTCAGGAGCTGTTTTTT
TRBJ1-2 TRBV6-5 - - CASNPGAQANYGYTF TGTGCCAGCAACCCAGGGGCCCAAGCTAACTATGGCTACACCTTC
TRBJ1-1 TRBV19 once - CASTFDRRNTEAFF TGTGCCAGCACTTTCGACAGACGGAACACTGAAGCTTTCTTT
TRBJ2-1 TRBV3-1/TRBV3-2 - - CASSSGTPGYEQFF TGTGCCAGCAGCTCCGGGACTCCCGGCTATGAGCAGTTCTTC
TRBJ2-3 TRBV7-9 - TRBD1 CASSTQGAPGDTQYF TGTGCCAGCAGCACACAGGGGGCGCCAGGAGATACGCAGTATTTT
TRBJ2-1 TRBV13 - TRBD2 CASSPYFAGGNNEQFF TGTGCCAGCAGCCCTTATTTTGCGGGAGGCAACAATGAGCAGTTCTTC
TRBJ1-1 TRBV5-1 - - CASSSGGLGAFF TGCGCCAGCAGCTCGGGGGGCCTTGGAGCTTTCTTT
TRBJ2-5 TRBV6-7 - - CASSYSSYPVPVLTQYF TGTGCCAGCAGTTACTCGAGTTACCCTGTGCCCGTATTGACCCAGTACTTC
TRBJ1-5 TRBV6-1 - - CASSEDWGDNQPQHF TGTGCCAGCAGTGAAGATTGGGGAGACAATCAGCCCCAGCATTTT
TRBJ2-5 TRBV19 - - CASSSRETQYF TGTGCCAGTAGTTCCCGAGAGACCCAGTACTTC
TRBJ2-3 TRBV2 - - CASRTSPSHTQYF TGTGCCAGCAGAACCAGCCCTAGCCATACGCAGTATTTT
TRBJ1-2 TRBV19 - - CASRYPGGKPGYTF TGTGCCAGTCGCTACCCGGGAGGAAAACCGGGCTACACCTTC
TRBJ2-3 TRBV4-1 - TRBD2 CASSPGLAGVGLSADTQYF TGCGCCAGCAGCCCGGGACTAGCGGGAGTAGGATTATCGGCGGATACGCAGTATTTT
TRBJ2-2 TRBV14 once TRBD1 CASSLASGTGGWTGELFF TGTGCCAGCAGCCTCGCATCCGGGACAGGGGGGTGGACCGGGGAGCTGTTTTTT
TRBJ1-5 TRBV5-1 - - CANSRPGPAGQPQHF TGCGCCAACTCAAGACCCGGCCCCGCGGGGCAGCCCCAGCATTTT